This T cell receptor (beta chain) comes out of a study of shared clonotypes between healthy human individuals. Across the study: CD4 naive and CD4 memory each took three plates per donor, while CD8 naive took two and CD8 memory one. Regarding the study as a whole: The study generally estimated greater richness for naive than memory subsets.

As to this clone: Antigen unknown.

Deep was the level used in running the assay. The repertoire was sequenced with immunoSEQ multiplex PCR; TCRdb's copy has only in-frame clones and lacks some. Here the sample spans more than 2 million clones, about 95% being singletons. Germline V gene lookup returns CDR1 MNHEY and CDR2 SMNVEV (reference sequence). The CDR3 loop spans 18 amino acids. After removal of 5 bases from V and 2 bases from J, the junction contained 13 bases not matched to a gene. CD45RO-negative CD8 cells positively selected for CCR7 made up the naive population, which excluded terminally differentiated effector memory CD45RA+ cells.

Sequences were obtained from naive CD8+ T cells sorted from blood. J is TRBJ2-1 and V is TRBV27; 9 bases agree with TRBD2. The receptor was isolated from a man aged 18 to 30 in good health. Written as DNA, the CDR3 is TGTGCCAGCAGTCCTCTATCGACTAGCGGCAATCCCTACAATGAGCAGTTCTTC. Translating it yields CASSPLSTSGNPYNEQFF.